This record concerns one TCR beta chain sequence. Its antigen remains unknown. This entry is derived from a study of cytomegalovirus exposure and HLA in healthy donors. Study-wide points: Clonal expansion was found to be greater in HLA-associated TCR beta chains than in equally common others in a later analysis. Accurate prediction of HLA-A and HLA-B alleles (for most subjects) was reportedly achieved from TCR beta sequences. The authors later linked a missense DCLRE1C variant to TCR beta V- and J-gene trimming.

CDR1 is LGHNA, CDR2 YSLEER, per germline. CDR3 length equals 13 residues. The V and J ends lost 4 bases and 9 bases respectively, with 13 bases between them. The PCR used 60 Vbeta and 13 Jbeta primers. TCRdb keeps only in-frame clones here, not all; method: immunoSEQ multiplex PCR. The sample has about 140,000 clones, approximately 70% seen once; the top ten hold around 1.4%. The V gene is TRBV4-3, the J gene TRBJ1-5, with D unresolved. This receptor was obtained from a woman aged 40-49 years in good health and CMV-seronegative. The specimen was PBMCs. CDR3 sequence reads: CASSPEAPGPQHF. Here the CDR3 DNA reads TGCGCCAGCAGCCCAGAAGCCCCGGGGCCCCAGCATTTT.